These T cell receptor beta chains were read from a single sample in a study of T cells in tuberculosis. TCRdb's table, derived via immunoSEQ multiplex PCR, lists solely in-frame clones and lacks some. This sample has about 35,000 clones; approximately 90% occur once, and the top ten carry around 7.7%. Sequenced input: PBMCs. The receptors were gathered from a donor aged 10 to 29 with latent tuberculosis or without tuberculosis infection. Some clones in this sample may be carry-over from other donors' samples. The CDR3 runs from the conserved cysteine through the conserved F or W. Fields, in order: clone size, D gene, J gene, V gene, CDR3 DNA, CDR3 protein. A D gene is named only where the DNA matches it firmly. For some rows the clone size is stated as once, few or many, or as a class when expanded; others skip it.

clone size: .
D gene: TRBD1
J gene: TRBJ2-2
V gene: TRBV28
CDR3 DNA: TGTGCCACTTCATCTCAAATAGGGGACAGTATGACCGGGGAGCTGTTTTTT
CDR3 protein: CATSSQIGDSMTGELFF

clone size: .
D gene: .
J gene: TRBJ1-5
V gene: TRBV2
CDR3 DNA: TGTGCCAGCAGTGAACAGGGAGGAAGTCAGCCCCAGCATTTT
CDR3 protein: CASSEQGGSQPQHF

clone size: .
D gene: .
J gene: TRBJ2-1
V gene: TRBV28
CDR3 DNA: TGTGCCAGCTTTCGTGAACAGGCTGGATCCAATGAGCAGTTCTTC
CDR3 protein: CASFREQAGSNEQFF

clone size: .
D gene: .
J gene: TRBJ1-1
V gene: TRBV21-1
CDR3 DNA: TGTGCCAGCAGCAAAGGAAGGGGTGTCAGGAGCACTGAAGCTTTCTTT
CDR3 protein: CASSKGRGVRSTEAFF

clone size: .
D gene: .
J gene: TRBJ1-4
V gene: TRBV19
CDR3 DNA: TGTGCCATCACTTTTCACAGGATTCCCAATGAAAAACTGTTTTTT
CDR3 protein: CAITFHRIPNEKLFF

clone size: .
D gene: .
J gene: TRBJ1-2
V gene: TRBV13
CDR3 DNA: TGTGCCAGCAGCTTTTCTGGACATTATGGCTACACCTTC
CDR3 protein: CASSFSGHYGYTF

clone size: .
D gene: .
J gene: TRBJ1-1
V gene: TRBV7-9
CDR3 DNA: TGTGCCGGAACTCCGGGACAATACACTGAAGCTTTCTTT
CDR3 protein: CAGTPGQYTEAFF

clone size: .
D gene: .
J gene: TRBJ2-1
V gene: TRBV6-1
CDR3 DNA: TGTGCCAGCAGTGAACTACTTTACAATGAGCAGTTCTTC
CDR3 protein: CASSELLYNEQFF

clone size: .
D gene: .
J gene: TRBJ2-5
V gene: TRBV28
CDR3 DNA: TGTGCCAGCAGTTTTTTACCAGGAGGGGAGACCCAGTACTTC
CDR3 protein: CASSFLPGGETQYF

clone size: .
D gene: .
J gene: TRBJ2-1
V gene: TRBV5-1
CDR3 DNA: TGCGCCAGCAGCTGGGGAGCCTCCTCCTACAATGAGCAGTTCTTC
CDR3 protein: CASSWGASSYNEQFF

clone size: few
D gene: .
J gene: TRBJ1-2
V gene: TRBV29-1
CDR3 DNA: TGCAGCGTTGTGCGGGCCGGTAACTATGGCTACACCTTC
CDR3 protein: CSVVRAGNYGYTF

clone size: .
D gene: .
J gene: TRBJ1-1
V gene: TRBV9
CDR3 DNA: TGTGCCAGCAGCCCTACACTCGGACATTTAAACACTGAAGCTTTCTTT
CDR3 protein: CASSPTLGHLNTEAFF

clone size: .
D gene: TRBD2
J gene: TRBJ2-2
V gene: TRBV2
CDR3 DNA: TGTGCCAGCGAAGGGGCGGGAGGCCGCGGGGGGGAGCTGTTTTTT
CDR3 protein: CASEGAGGRGGELFF

clone size: .
D gene: TRBD1
J gene: TRBJ1-4
V gene: TRBV5-5
CDR3 DNA: TGTGCCAGCAGCTTGGCGACAGGGCCTAATGAAAAACTGTTTTTT
CDR3 protein: CASSLATGPNEKLFF

clone size: .
D gene: TRBD2
J gene: TRBJ2-1
V gene: TRBV25-1
CDR3 DNA: TGTGCCAGCAGTGATAGCGGGGGGTGGCACAATGAGCAGTTCTTC
CDR3 protein: CASSDSGGWHNEQFF

clone size: .
D gene: TRBD1
J gene: TRBJ1-1
V gene: TRBV5-1
CDR3 DNA: TGCGCCAGCAGCCCAGCCCCGGGACAGGGTACTGAAGCTTTCTTT
CDR3 protein: CASSPAPGQGTEAFF

clone size: .
D gene: .
J gene: TRBJ2-2
V gene: TRBV7-9
CDR3 DNA: TGTGCCAGCAGCCGAACACCGGGGGAGCTGTTTTTT
CDR3 protein: CASSRTPGELFF

clone size: .
D gene: .
J gene: TRBJ2-7
V gene: TRBV6-6
CDR3 DNA: TGTGCCAGCAGTTACTCGAAGAGGGAAATAACCGAGCAGTACTTC
CDR3 protein: CASSYSKREITEQYF

clone size: .
D gene: TRBD1
J gene: TRBJ1-2
V gene: TRBV28
CDR3 DNA: TGTGCCAGCAGTTTATTCAGGGGGCCAGGGGGACTCTATGGCTACACCTTC
CDR3 protein: CASSLFRGPGGLYGYTF

clone size: .
D gene: .
J gene: TRBJ2-7
V gene: TRBV30
CDR3 DNA: TGTGCCTGGAGTGTAGGCGGCAGTCGACCTGAGCAGTACTTC
CDR3 protein: CAWSVGGSRPEQYF

clone size: .
D gene: .
J gene: TRBJ1-1
V gene: TRBV19
CDR3 DNA: TGTGCCAGTAAAGTAAGCTACACTGAAGCTTTCTTT
CDR3 protein: CASKVSYTEAFF

clone size: .
D gene: TRBD1
J gene: TRBJ1-5
V gene: TRBV6-1
CDR3 DNA: TGTGCCACCCGCCCGGACAGGACCAATCAGCCCCAGCATTTT
CDR3 protein: CATRPDRTNQPQHF

clone size: .
D gene: TRBD1
J gene: TRBJ1-1
V gene: TRBV6-5
CDR3 DNA: TGTGCCAGCAGTTACGTCAGGGGGCGGGGGACTGAAGCTTTCTTT
CDR3 protein: CASSYVRGRGTEAFF

clone size: .
D gene: .
J gene: TRBJ2-7
V gene: TRBV4-1
CDR3 DNA: TGCGCCAGCAGCCAAGAAAGGACAGACTACGAGCAGTACTTC
CDR3 protein: CASSQERTDYEQYF

clone size: .
D gene: .
J gene: TRBJ1-2
V gene: TRBV13
CDR3 DNA: TGTGCCAGCAGCTTAGGCCAGGGAAACTATGGCTACACCTTC
CDR3 protein: CASSLGQGNYGYTF

clone size: .
D gene: .
J gene: TRBJ1-1
V gene: TRBV6-5
CDR3 DNA: TGTGCCAGCAGTTACACCCCCGGGGGAACTGAAGCTTTCTTT
CDR3 protein: CASSYTPGGTEAFF

clone size: .
D gene: .
J gene: TRBJ2-1
V gene: TRBV5-1
CDR3 DNA: TGCGCCAGCAGAGGAAGCGGGTACAATGAGCAGTTCTTC
CDR3 protein: CASRGSGYNEQFF

clone size: .
D gene: .
J gene: TRBJ1-2
V gene: TRBV6-5
CDR3 DNA: TGTGCCAGCAGTTACACCCGGGACACCTATGGCTACACCTTC
CDR3 protein: CASSYTRDTYGYTF

clone size: .
D gene: TRBD2
J gene: TRBJ2-3
V gene: TRBV19
CDR3 DNA: TGTGCCAGTAGTATAGACCTCCTGGGCGGGGGGGTCACAGATACGCAGTATTTT
CDR3 protein: CASSIDLLGGGVTDTQYF

clone size: .
D gene: TRBD1
J gene: TRBJ1-2
V gene: TRBV4-1
CDR3 DNA: TGCGCCAGCAGCGTGTCACCGGGACAGTCATATGGCTACACCTTC
CDR3 protein: CASSVSPGQSYGYTF

clone size: .
D gene: TRBD2
J gene: TRBJ2-7
V gene: TRBV6-5
CDR3 DNA: TGTGCCAGCAGTTCGCGGGGGTATTCCGAGCAGTACTTC
CDR3 protein: CASSSRGYSEQYF

clone size: .
D gene: TRBD2
J gene: TRBJ2-3
V gene: TRBV19
CDR3 DNA: TGTGCCAGTAACCGAGGGACTAGCGCAGATACGCAGTATTTT
CDR3 protein: CASNRGTSADTQYF

clone size: .
D gene: .
J gene: TRBJ2-3
V gene: TRBV12-2
CDR3 DNA: TGTGCAAGTCGCCGACTAGCGGAACGCACAGATACGCAGTATTTT
CDR3 protein: CASRRLAERTDTQYF

clone size: .
D gene: .
J gene: TRBJ1-5
V gene: TRBV6-6
CDR3 DNA: TGTGCCACCGCACAGGGTTCCAATCAGCCCCAGCATTTT
CDR3 protein: CATAQGSNQPQHF

clone size: .
D gene: .
J gene: TRBJ1-2
V gene: TRBV19
CDR3 DNA: TGTGCCAGTAGGGGACTGGAGTCCGGCTTTGGCTACACCTTC
CDR3 protein: CASRGLESGFGYTF

clone size: .
D gene: .
J gene: TRBJ1-4
V gene: TRBV27
CDR3 DNA: TGTGCCAGCAGTCTGATTCGGACGGGAGAAAGACTGTTTTTT
CDR3 protein: CASSLIRTGERLFF

clone size: .
D gene: TRBD1
J gene: TRBJ2-1
V gene: TRBV7-6
CDR3 DNA: TGTGCCAGCAGCTTATTAGGGGGCAGGAATGAGCAGTTCTTC
CDR3 protein: CASSLLGGRNEQFF

clone size: .
D gene: TRBD2
J gene: TRBJ2-1
V gene: TRBV28
CDR3 DNA: TGTGCCAGCAGTTTGCCTAGCGGGAGGGCGGGGTTCTTC
CDR3 protein: CASSLPSGRAGFF

clone size: .
D gene: .
J gene: TRBJ1-1
V gene: TRBV4-1
CDR3 DNA: TGCGCCAGCAGCCAAGGGGGGACACTGAACACTGAAGCTTTCTTT
CDR3 protein: CASSQGGTLNTEAFF

clone size: .
D gene: TRBD2
J gene: TRBJ2-7
V gene: TRBV18
CDR3 DNA: TGTGCCAGCTCACCTTCCAGGACTAGCGGGACCTACGAGCAGTACTTC
CDR3 protein: CASSPSRTSGTYEQYF

clone size: .
D gene: TRBD1
J gene: TRBJ2-7
V gene: TRBV10-3
CDR3 DNA: TGTGCCATCAGTGATCCCCGAGGGGCAGGGGGCGGGTACGAGCAGTACTTC
CDR3 protein: CAISDPRGAGGGYEQYF

clone size: .
D gene: .
J gene: TRBJ2-3
V gene: TRBV10-3
CDR3 DNA: TGTGCCATCAGTGAGGGGAGGCTAGGGGATATAGATACGCAGTATTTT
CDR3 protein: CAISEGRLGDIDTQYF

clone size: .
D gene: .
J gene: TRBJ1-1
V gene: TRBV5-1
CDR3 DNA: TGCGCCAGCAAGGAGGGAAGCACTGAAGCTTTCTTT
CDR3 protein: CASKEGSTEAFF

clone size: .
D gene: .
J gene: TRBJ2-5
V gene: TRBV7-9
CDR3 DNA: TGTGCCAGCAGCCCCCAGGGACTCCTCGGGGAGACCCAGTACTTC
CDR3 protein: CASSPQGLLGETQYF

clone size: .
D gene: TRBD2
J gene: TRBJ2-3
V gene: TRBV23-1
CDR3 DNA: TGCGCCAGCAGTCAACAACTCACCTTTGGGACTAGCGGCAGCACAGATACGCAGTATTTT
CDR3 protein: CASSQQLTFGTSGSTDTQYF

clone size: .
D gene: TRBD1
J gene: TRBJ1-1
V gene: TRBV2
CDR3 DNA: TGTGCCAGTGGGACAGACCCTGAAGCTTTCTTT
CDR3 protein: CASGTDPEAFF

clone size: .
D gene: .
J gene: TRBJ1-1
V gene: TRBV19
CDR3 DNA: TGTGCCAGTAGTACCGGACCCGCGGGGGGGTTCACTGAAGCTTTCTTT
CDR3 protein: CASSTGPAGGFTEAFF

clone size: .
D gene: .
J gene: TRBJ2-7
V gene: TRBV7-9
CDR3 DNA: TGTGCCAGCAGCTGGCTCGGGGGTGTAACCTACGAGCAGTACTTC
CDR3 protein: CASSWLGGVTYEQYF

clone size: .
D gene: TRBD2
J gene: TRBJ2-1
V gene: TRBV11-2
CDR3 DNA: TGTGCCAGCAGCATACTAGCGGGAGGACCCTACAATGAGCAGTTCTTC
CDR3 protein: CASSILAGGPYNEQFF

clone size: .
D gene: .
J gene: TRBJ1-5
V gene: TRBV4-1
CDR3 DNA: TGCGCCAGCAGCCCGATAGGAGGGTACAATCAGCCCCAGCATTTT
CDR3 protein: CASSPIGGYNQPQHF

clone size: .
D gene: TRBD2
J gene: TRBJ2-1
V gene: TRBV7-9
CDR3 DNA: TGTGCCAGCAGCTTTAGCGGGGCACCCAATGAGCAGTTCTTC
CDR3 protein: CASSFSGAPNEQFF

clone size: .
D gene: .
J gene: TRBJ2-1
V gene: TRBV10-3
CDR3 DNA: TGTGCCGCACAGGGTAAATCCTACAATGAGCAGTTCTTC
CDR3 protein: CAAQGKSYNEQFF

clone size: .
D gene: .
J gene: TRBJ2-1
V gene: TRBV9
CDR3 DNA: TGTGCCAGCAGCGAGCGCTTTCTTTCCTACAATGAGCAGTTCTTC
CDR3 protein: CASSERFLSYNEQFF

clone size: .
D gene: .
J gene: TRBJ1-6
V gene: TRBV6-5
CDR3 DNA: TGTGCCAGCAGTCCCACTAGCTCCTATAATTCACCCCTCCACTTT
CDR3 protein: CASSPTSSYNSPLHF

clone size: .
D gene: TRBD2
J gene: TRBJ2-1
V gene: TRBV14
CDR3 DNA: TGTGCCAGCAGCCCCTCTTTGAGCGGGAGCAGGAATGAGCAGTTCTTC
CDR3 protein: CASSPSLSGSRNEQFF

clone size: .
D gene: .
J gene: TRBJ1-1
V gene: TRBV2
CDR3 DNA: TGTGCCAGCAGGGGGGGTGGCACTGAAGCTTTCTTT
CDR3 protein: CASRGGGTEAFF

clone size: .
D gene: .
J gene: TRBJ2-5
V gene: TRBV2
CDR3 DNA: TGTGCCAGCAGTGAACTAGCGGACAGTTCGGGGTACTTC
CDR3 protein: CASSELADSSGYF

clone size: once
D gene: .
J gene: TRBJ1-1
V gene: TRBV25-1
CDR3 DNA: TGTGCCAGCAGTCCCCCCGGGACACTTAACACTGAAGCTTTCTTT
CDR3 protein: CASSPPGTLNTEAFF

clone size: once
D gene: TRBD1
J gene: TRBJ2-2
V gene: TRBV5-4
CDR3 DNA: TGTGCCAGCAGCTGGGGGACAGGGGAAACCGGGGAGCTGTTTTTT
CDR3 protein: CASSWGTGETGELFF